The sequence of this TCR beta chain was determined in a study of blood T cell repertoires in COVID-19. In the study overall: Acute and convalescent COVID-19 specimens originated in the United States, Italy and Spain. The cDNA or gDNA used as material had been derived from T cells, B-cell-depleted T cells, or PBMCs.

In the original workflow: How many nucleated cells were present was estimated from reference gene primer amplification. Only in-frame clones appear in the TCRdb table, and some are missing; sequencing was by immunoSEQ multiplex PCR. V and J calls and clone size come straight from that table; D and trimming were deduced from the DNA. The table includes fewer than 40,000 clones, 80% detected once. CDR3 length: 15 residues. V shed 0 bases and J shed 8 bases, with 14 bases lying between them. The germline CDR1 and CDR2 sequences are MNHEY and SVGAGI. The sample consisted of peripheral blood. The clonotype was recovered from an elderly man with active or convalescent COVID-19. The chain carries TRBV6-5 and TRBJ2-1, with D possibly matching TRBD1 (6 bases). The CDR3 bases are TGTGCCAGCAGTTACTCTCCACAGGGCGTACATGAGCAGTTCTTC. Protein: CASSYSPQGVHEQFF.